This T cell receptor beta chain derives from a study of liver allograft versus peripheral blood T cells. Looking at the study overall: Transplanted-liver and recipient peripheral blood T cell receptor repertoires were compared.

CDR1 SGHDT and CDR2 YYEEEE come from the germline V gene. This CDR3 is built from 14 residues. Trimming at V came to 2 bases and at J to 8 bases, leaving 7 bases not matched to a gene. Study results and limitations: Liver allograft and peripheral blood T cell receptor repertoires reportedly differed.

TCRdb reanalysed the reads using MiXCR and keeps one entry per CDR3 protein. The sample has about 15,000 distinct CDR3 sequences, 20% seen once; the top ten hold under 6.5%. Remarks on this clonotype: Its target is unknown.

J is TRBJ2-1 and V is TRBV5-6, with TRBD1 matching 7 bases. This clonotype was obtained from a human patient who had a liver transplant. Some of the T cells might come from the graft donor. CDR3 region: CASSFDRDGDEQFF. CDR3 in DNA: TGTGCCAGCAGCTTCGACAGGGACGGTGATGAGCAGTTCTTC. Using reference TRBV5-6 and TRBJ2-1 for the parts outside the CDR3, the full variable domain is DAGVTQSPTHLIKTRGQQVTLRCSPKSGHDTVSWYQQALGQGPQFIFQYYEEEERQRGNFPDRFSGHQFPNYSSELNVNALLLGDSALYLCASSFDRDGDEQFFGPGTRLTVL.